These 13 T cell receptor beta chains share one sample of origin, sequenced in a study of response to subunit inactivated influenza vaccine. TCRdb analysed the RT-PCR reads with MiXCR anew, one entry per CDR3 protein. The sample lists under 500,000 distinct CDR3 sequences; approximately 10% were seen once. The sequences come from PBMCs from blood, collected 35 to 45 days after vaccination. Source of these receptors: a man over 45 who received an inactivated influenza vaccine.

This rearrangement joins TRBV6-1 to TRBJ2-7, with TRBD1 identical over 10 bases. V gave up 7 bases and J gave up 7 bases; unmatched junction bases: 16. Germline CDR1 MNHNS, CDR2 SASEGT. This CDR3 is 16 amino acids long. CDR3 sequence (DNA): TGTGCCAGCATTGGGACAGGGGTCCACTCGGGGGGGGAGCAGTACTTC. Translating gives CASIGTGVHSGGEQYF.

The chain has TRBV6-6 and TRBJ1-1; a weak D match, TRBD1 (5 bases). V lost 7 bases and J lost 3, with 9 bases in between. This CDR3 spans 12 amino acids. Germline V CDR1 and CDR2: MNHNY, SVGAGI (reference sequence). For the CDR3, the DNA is TGTGCCAGCACCTGGGGGGACACTGAAGCTTTCTTT. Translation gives CASTWGDTEAFF.

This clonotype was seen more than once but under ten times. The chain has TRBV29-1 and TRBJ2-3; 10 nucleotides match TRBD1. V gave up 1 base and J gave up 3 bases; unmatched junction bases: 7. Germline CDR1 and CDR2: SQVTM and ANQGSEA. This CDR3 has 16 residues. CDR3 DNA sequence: TGCAGCGTTGAAGGGGCGACAGGGGGCCTTACAGATACGCAGTATTTT. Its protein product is CSVEGATGGLTDTQYF.

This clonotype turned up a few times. This chain's CDR3 is CASRGLAGVPHNEQFF. Here the CDR3 DNA reads TGTGCCAGTAGAGGACTAGCGGGAGTGCCCCACAATGAGCAGTTCTTC. The V and J genes are TRBV19 and TRBJ2-1; 13 nucleotides align to TRBD2. The ends lost 6 bases at V and 5 bases at J; junction bases unmatched: 7. The CDR3 has 16 amino acids. Per germline, CDR1 LNHDA and CDR2 SQIVND (reference sequence).

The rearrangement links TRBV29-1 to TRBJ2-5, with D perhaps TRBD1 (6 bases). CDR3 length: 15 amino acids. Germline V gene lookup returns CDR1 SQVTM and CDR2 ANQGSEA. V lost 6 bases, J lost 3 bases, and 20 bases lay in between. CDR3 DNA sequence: TGCAGCGTCGGGAATATGAACAGGGTGGAAGAGACCCAGTACTTC. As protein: CSVGNMNRVEETQYF.

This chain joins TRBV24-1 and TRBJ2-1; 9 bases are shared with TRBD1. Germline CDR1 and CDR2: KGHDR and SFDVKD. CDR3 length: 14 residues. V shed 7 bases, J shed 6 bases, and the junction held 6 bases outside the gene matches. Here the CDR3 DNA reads TGTGCCACCAGGGACAGGGGCCATTCCAATGAGCAGTTCTTC. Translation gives CATRDRGHSNEQFF.

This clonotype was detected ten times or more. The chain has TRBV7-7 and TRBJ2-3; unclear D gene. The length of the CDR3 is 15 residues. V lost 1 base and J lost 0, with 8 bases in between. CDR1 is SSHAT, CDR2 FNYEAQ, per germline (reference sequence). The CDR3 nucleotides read TGTGCCAGCAGCTTAGATCCTTCTAGCACAGATACGCAGTATTTT. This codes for CASSLDPSSTDTQYF.

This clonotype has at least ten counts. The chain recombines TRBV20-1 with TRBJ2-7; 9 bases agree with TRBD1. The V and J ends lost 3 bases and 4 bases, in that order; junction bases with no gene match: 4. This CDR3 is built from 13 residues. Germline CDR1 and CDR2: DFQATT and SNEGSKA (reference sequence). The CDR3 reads CSASLGTGYEQYF. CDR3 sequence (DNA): TGCAGTGCTAGCCTCGGGACAGGGTACGAGCAGTACTTC.

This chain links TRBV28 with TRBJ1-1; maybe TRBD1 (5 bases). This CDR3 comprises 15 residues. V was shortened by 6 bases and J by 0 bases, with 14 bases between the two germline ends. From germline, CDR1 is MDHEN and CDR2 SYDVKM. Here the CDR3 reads CASRGVGLLNTEAFF. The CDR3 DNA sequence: TGTGCCAGCAGGGGGGTTGGGCTGTTGAACACTGAAGCTTTCTTT.

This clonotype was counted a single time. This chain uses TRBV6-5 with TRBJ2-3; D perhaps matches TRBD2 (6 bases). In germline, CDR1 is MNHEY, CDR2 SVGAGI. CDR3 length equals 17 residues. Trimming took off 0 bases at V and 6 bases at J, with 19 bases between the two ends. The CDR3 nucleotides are TGTGCCAGCAGTTACTCGAGCCCAGGGCGGGGAGCGGATACGCAGTATTTT. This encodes CASSYSSPGRGADTQYF.

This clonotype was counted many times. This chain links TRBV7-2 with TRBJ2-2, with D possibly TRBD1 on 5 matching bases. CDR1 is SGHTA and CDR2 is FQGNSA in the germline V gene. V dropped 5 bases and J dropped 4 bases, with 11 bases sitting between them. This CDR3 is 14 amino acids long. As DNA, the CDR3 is TGTGCCAGCAGCGGGATCCAGGGCACCGGGGAGCTGTTTTTT. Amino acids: CASSGIQGTGELFF.

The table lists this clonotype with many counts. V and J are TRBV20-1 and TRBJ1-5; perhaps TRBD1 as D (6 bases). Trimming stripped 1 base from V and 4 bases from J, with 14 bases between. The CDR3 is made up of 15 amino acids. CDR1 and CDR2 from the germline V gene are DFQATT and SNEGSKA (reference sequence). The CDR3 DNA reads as TGCAGTGCTAGAGGATCCGGGGGCAGAAATCAGCCCCAGCATTTT. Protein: CSARGSGGRNQPQHF.

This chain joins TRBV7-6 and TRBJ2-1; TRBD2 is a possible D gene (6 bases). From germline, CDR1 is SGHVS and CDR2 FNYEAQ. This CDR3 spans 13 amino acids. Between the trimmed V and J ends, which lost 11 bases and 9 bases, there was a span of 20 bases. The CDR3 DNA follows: TGTGCCCAGCCCAGGGAGGCCGACCGTGAGCAGTTCTTC. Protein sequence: CAQPREADREQFF.